This is a list of T cell receptor beta chains from one sample in a study of regulatory T cells in long-lasting Graves disease. One entry per CDR3 protein results from TCRdb running MiXCR on the multiplex PCR reads. The repertoire holds around 500,000 distinct CDR3 sequences, with about 16% as singletons. This sample was also put to use in a study of T cells in Graves' hyperthyroidism and ophthalmopathy.

Source: peripheral blood mononuclear cells (PBMCs), taken at new diagnosis, from a patient treated with antithyroid drugs. All receptors derive from a woman aged 40 to 65 with Graves disease. Each CDR3 is given with its conserved first and last residue. Each record gives: D gene, V gene, J gene, clone size, CDR3 DNA, CDR3 protein. A D gene is named only where the DNA matches it firmly. A row's size may be missing; if present it is once, few, many or a size class.

D: TRBD1; V: TRBV11-3; J: TRBJ1-1; size: many; DNA: TGTGCCAGCAGCTTGGGCAGGGGGTTGGGAACTGAAGCTTTCTTT; CDR3: CASSLGRGLGTEAFF
D: TRBD1; V: TRBV24-1; J: TRBJ1-2; size: many; DNA: TGTGCCACCAGCGCTCCGCCGGGACAGGGAGACTATGGCTACACCTTC; CDR3: CATSAPPGQGDYGYTF
D: -; V: TRBV12-3/TRBV12-4; J: TRBJ2-3; size: many; DNA: TGTGCCAGCAGACACGGAACTAGCACAGATACGCAGTATTTT; CDR3: CASRHGTSTDTQYF
D: TRBD1; V: TRBV19; J: TRBJ2-5; size: few; DNA: TGTGCCAGTAGTATGGGACAGCCTCAAGAGACCCAGTACTTC; CDR3: CASSMGQPQETQYF
D: TRBD2; V: TRBV5-1; J: TRBJ2-7; size: few; DNA: TGCTCATCCGCGGCGAGCGGGGGGTCTATCGAGCAGTACTTC; CDR3: CSSAASGGSIEQYF
D: -; V: TRBV20-1; J: TRBJ2-3; size: many; DNA: TGCAGTGCCCAGCGCATCATCCTACCAGGGGATACGCAGTATTTT; CDR3: CSAQRIILPGDTQYF
D: TRBD2; V: TRBV28; J: TRBJ2-7; size: many; DNA: TGTGCCAGCAGGTTCAGGGGACTAGCGGGGGTCTTCCACGAGCAGTACTTC; CDR3: CASRFRGLAGVFHEQYF
D: -; V: TRBV15; J: TRBJ1-5; size: many; DNA: TGTGCCACCAGCTGGGAGCGTCAGCAGCCCCAGCATTTT; CDR3: CATSWERQQPQHF
D: -; V: TRBV11-2; J: TRBJ1-2; size: many; DNA: TGTGCCAGCAGCCCCCGCAGGGACTATGGCTACACCTTC; CDR3: CASSPRRDYGYTF
D: TRBD2; V: TRBV20-1; J: TRBJ2-7; size: few; DNA: TGCAGTGCAGCCTACGGGGGGAGCTCCTACGAGCAGTACTTC; CDR3: CSAAYGGSSYEQYF
D: TRBD2; V: TRBV12-3/TRBV12-4; J: TRBJ2-7; size: many; DNA: TGTGCCAGCAGTTTCGCGGGGGCCTACGAGCAGTACTTC; CDR3: CASSFAGAYEQYF
D: -; V: TRBV5-1; J: TRBJ1-6; size: few; DNA: TGCGCCAGCAGCTTGATCGACAGCTCCTATAATTCACCCCTCCACTTT; CDR3: CASSLIDSSYNSPLHF
D: TRBD2; V: TRBV6-1; J: TRBJ2-3; size: -; DNA: TGTGCCAGCAGTAGCCTCTTGCGGGGGAACACAGATACGCAGTATTTT; CDR3: CASSSLLRGNTDTQYF
D: -; V: TRBV19; J: TRBJ1-3; size: -; DNA: TGTGCCAGTAGTGAGCCGCCGGGACTCCCAAACACCATATATTTT; CDR3: CASSEPPGLPNTIYF
D: -; V: TRBV5-1; J: TRBJ2-2; size: few; DNA: TGCGCCAGCAGCCCGCGGGAAGGGAGCACCGGGGAGCTGTTTTTT; CDR3: CASSPREGSTGELFF
D: -; V: TRBV29-1; J: TRBJ2-7; size: -; DNA: TGCAGCGTTGAACAGGGATTATCCTACGAGCAGTACTTC; CDR3: CSVEQGLSYEQYF
D: -; V: TRBV30; J: TRBJ1-2; size: few; DNA: TGTGCCTGGAGTGTACGGGGCGACTTTGAAGTGAACTATGGCTACACCTTC; CDR3: CAWSVRGDFEVNYGYTF
D: -; V: TRBV20-1; J: TRBJ1-3; size: few; DNA: TGCAGTGCTAGAGATCCGACTCGATTTTCTGGAAACACCATATATTTT; CDR3: CSARDPTRFSGNTIYF
D: -; V: TRBV29-1; J: TRBJ1-2; size: few; DNA: TGCAGCGTTGGTTCGCCAGACCCCTATGGCTACACCTTC; CDR3: CSVGSPDPYGYTF
D: -; V: TRBV6-1; J: TRBJ1-2; size: -; DNA: TGTGCCAGCGGATCGACAGGCCCCAACTATGGCTACACCTTC; CDR3: CASGSTGPNYGYTF
D: -; V: TRBV12-3/TRBV12-4; J: TRBJ2-5; size: many; DNA: TGTGCCAGCAAAGTAACAGGGCTTGAGACCCAGTACTTC; CDR3: CASKVTGLETQYF
D: TRBD2; V: TRBV5-1; J: TRBJ2-7; size: many; DNA: TGCGCCAGCAGCCCGCAGGGCGGGGGGCTTAGCTCCTACGAGCAGTACTTC; CDR3: CASSPQGGGLSSYEQYF
D: TRBD1; V: TRBV5-1; J: TRBJ2-3; size: many; DNA: TGCGCCAGCAGCTGGGACAGTTCCACAGATACGCAGTATTTT; CDR3: CASSWDSSTDTQYF
D: -; V: TRBV12-3/TRBV12-4; J: TRBJ1-2; size: -; DNA: TGTGCCAGCAGACAGACTAACTATGGCTACACCTTC; CDR3: CASRQTNYGYTF
D: -; V: TRBV7-9; J: TRBJ2-3; size: many; DNA: TGTGCCAGCAGCATCATGACAGGAACAGATACGCAGTATTTT; CDR3: CASSIMTGTDTQYF
D: -; V: TRBV13; J: TRBJ2-2; size: -; DNA: TGTGCCAGCAGCTTGGGGAATAGCTGGAACGGGGAGCTGTTTTTT; CDR3: CASSLGNSWNGELFF
D: TRBD1; V: TRBV6-1; J: TRBJ1-4; size: few; DNA: TGTGCCAGCAGGCCAGGGGGAGTGGGTGAAAAACTGTTTTTT; CDR3: CASRPGGVGEKLFF
D: -; V: TRBV11-2; J: TRBJ1-4; size: many; DNA: TGTGCCAGCAGCTTAGTCGGATCAACTAATGAAAAACTGTTTTTT; CDR3: CASSLVGSTNEKLFF
D: -; V: TRBV6-2/TRBV6-3; J: TRBJ2-1; size: many; DNA: TGTGCCAGCAGCGGGGAGGGGGTCGGTGAGCAGTTCTTC; CDR3: CASSGEGVGEQFF
D: -; V: TRBV3-1; J: TRBJ2-2; size: many; DNA: TGTGCCAGCAGCCTTATCGCGAACACCGGGGAGCTGTTTTTT; CDR3: CASSLIANTGELFF
D: -; V: TRBV15; J: TRBJ2-5; size: many; DNA: TGTGCCACCAGCGGAAGGGCTTGGTACCAAGAGACCCAGTACTTC; CDR3: CATSGRAWYQETQYF
D: -; V: TRBV30; J: TRBJ2-2; size: -; DNA: TGTGCCTGGAGTGCCACTCGGACAAGCTTCACCGGGGAGCTGTTTTTT; CDR3: CAWSATRTSFTGELFF
D: -; V: TRBV6-1; J: TRBJ2-4; size: few; DNA: TGTGCCAGCAGCGCCCAGAGGGGGGGAACCATTCTAGCCAAAAACATTCAGTACTTC; CDR3: CASSAQRGGTILAKNIQYF
D: -; V: TRBV5-1; J: TRBJ2-3; size: many; DNA: TGTGCCAGCTCACCAGACAGCACAGATACGCAGTATTTT; CDR3: CASSPDSTDTQYF
D: TRBD1; V: TRBV6-1; J: TRBJ2-1; size: -; DNA: TGTGCCAGCAGCATGGGACAGGGAGGGTACAATGAGCAGTTCTTC; CDR3: CASSMGQGGYNEQFF
D: -; V: TRBV20-1; J: TRBJ2-7; size: few; DNA: TGCAGTGCTATCTTGTCCTACGAGCAGTACTTC; CDR3: CSAILSYEQYF
D: -; V: TRBV5-1; J: TRBJ2-7; size: many; DNA: TGCGCCAGCAGCCTGGAATCCGGACAGCACTCCTACGAGCAGTACTTC; CDR3: CASSLESGQHSYEQYF
D: -; V: TRBV20-1; J: TRBJ2-6; size: -; DNA: TGCAGCGCCCAGTTAGGGGGGACTGGGGCCAACGTCCTGACTTTC; CDR3: CSAQLGGTGANVLTF
D: -; V: TRBV10-2; J: TRBJ1-1; size: many; DNA: TGCGCCAGCAGTGAGTCGGCCAGCCAGGCGAACACTGAAGCTTTCTTT; CDR3: CASSESASQANTEAFF
D: -; V: TRBV27; J: TRBJ2-1; size: -; DNA: TGTGCCAGCAGTTTTTGGGGGGGGGCAAATGAGCAGTTCTTC; CDR3: CASSFWGGANEQFF
D: -; V: TRBV11-2; J: TRBJ1-1; size: many; DNA: TGTGCCAGCAGCTTAGATCAGGCTGAAGCTTTCTTT; CDR3: CASSLDQAEAFF
D: TRBD2; V: TRBV27; J: TRBJ2-3; size: many; DNA: TGTGCCAGCAGTAGGACTAGCGGGGGGGCCTCCCGAGCGTCAGATACGCAGTATTTT; CDR3: CASSRTSGGASRASDTQYF